The rows below give T cell receptor beta chains drawn from one sample of a study of T cells in Graves' hyperthyroidism and ophthalmopathy. A single record per CDR3 protein comes from TCRdb applying MiXCR to the multiplex PCR reads. In the table there are 500,000 to 600,000 distinct CDR3 sequences, over 35% of which are singletons. Sequences were obtained from peripheral blood or thyroid tissue (not recorded which). The receptors shown here come from an adult woman with Graves' disease, either hyperthyroidism or ophthalmopathy (not recorded which). CDR3s include the opening cysteine and the closing phenylalanine or tryptophan. The D gene is left open where the match is weak. Clone size, where shown, is once, few, many, or a class for clones that have expanded.

clone_size cdr3_length j_call v_call d_call cdr3_aa cdr3_nt
many 17 TRBJ2-2 TRBV7-9 - CASSYLTDGSNTGELFF TGTGCCAGCAGCTATCTTACGGACGGCTCGAACACCGGGGAGCTGTTTTTT
- 11 TRBJ1-2 TRBV24-1 - CATSDPGGYTF TGTGCCACCAGTGACCCCGGGGGCTACACCTTC
- 12 TRBJ1-2 TRBV15 - CATSRRDDGYTF TGTGCCACCAGCAGACGGGACGATGGCTACACCTTC
many 12 TRBJ1-4 TRBV20-1 - CSAGVTNEKLFF TGCAGTGCGGGAGTAACTAATGAAAAACTGTTTTTT
few 17 TRBJ2-2 TRBV19 - CASTQLQGRANTGELFF TGTGCCAGTACCCAACTCCAGGGGAGAGCGAACACCGGGGAGCTGTTTTTT
many 15 TRBJ1-2 TRBV11-1 - CASSLGTAILSGYTF TGTGCCAGCAGCTTAGGCACCGCAATCCTATCAGGCTACACCTTC
- 11 TRBJ1-2 TRBV29-1 - CSVEAVSGYAF TGCAGCGTTGAGGCTGTGTCGGGCTACGCCTTC
few 13 TRBJ2-2 TRBV7-9 TRBD1 CAWSVQGIGELFF TGTGCCTGGAGTGTACAGGGGATCGGGGAGCTGTTTTTT
- 16 TRBJ1-2 TRBV9 - CASSVVCSAAFYGYTF TGTGCCAGCAGCGTAGTCTGCAGTGCTGCCTTCTATGGCTACACCTTC
few 12 TRBJ1-4 TRBV20-1 - CSAPLANEKLFF TGCAGTGCTCCCTTGGCTAATGAAAAACTGTTTTTT
- 16 TRBJ1-5 TRBV2 TRBD1 CASSESGTGVDQPQHF TGTGCCAGCAGTGAATCCGGGACAGGGGTTGATCAGCCCCAGCATTTT
few 14 TRBJ2-7 TRBV7-9 TRBD2 CASTETSGAYEQYF TGTGCCAGCACCGAGACTAGCGGGGCCTACGAGCAGTACTTC
few 13 TRBJ1-1 TRBV29-1 - CSVTRALNTEAFF TGCAGCGTGACTCGGGCGTTGAACACTGAAGCTTTCTTT
many 15 TRBJ2-6 TRBV14 - CASSQVGSGANVLTF TGTGCCAGCAGCCAGGTTGGCTCTGGGGCCAACGTCCTGACTTTC
many 13 TRBJ1-1 TRBV20-1 - CSAGGQGRTEAFF TGCAGTGCCGGGGGGCAGGGAAGGACTGAAGCTTTCTTT
many 15 TRBJ1-5 TRBV29-1 TRBD1 CSVSAGTGNAQPQHF TGCAGCGTCAGTGCCGGGACAGGGAATGCTCAGCCCCAGCATTTT
many 15 TRBJ1-1 TRBV2 - CASSTNAGVSTEAFF TGTGCCAGCAGTACCAACGCGGGGGTGAGCACTGAAGCTTTCTTT
- 15 TRBJ2-7 TRBV7-8 - CACSVRDRLSYEQYF TGTGCCTGCAGCGTTCGGGACCGACTCTCCTACGAGCAGTACTTC
many 14 TRBJ1-6 TRBV10-3 - CAISDPRDNSPLHF TGTGCCATCAGTGACCCCAGGGATAATTCACCCCTCCACTTT
many 13 TRBJ2-5 TRBV5-1 - CASSSELRETQYF TGCGCCAGCAGCTCGGAGTTGCGAGAGACCCAGTACTTC